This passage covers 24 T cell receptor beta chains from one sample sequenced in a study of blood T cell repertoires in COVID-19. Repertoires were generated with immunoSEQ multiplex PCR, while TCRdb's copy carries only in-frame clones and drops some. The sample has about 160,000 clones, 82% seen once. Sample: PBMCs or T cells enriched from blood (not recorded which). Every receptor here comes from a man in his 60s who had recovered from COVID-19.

The DNA of the CDR3 is TGTGCCAGCAGCTTGGCCGGACAGCTGGGGCAAGAGACCCAGTACTTC. Translating gives CASSLAGQLGQETQYF. The chain combines TRBV5-6 with TRBJ2-5; weak D call: TRBD1 (6 bases). The CDR3 has 16 residues. Trimming took 0 bases from V and 2 from J, leaving 14 bases between them. Germline CDR1 SGHDT, CDR2 YYEEEE.

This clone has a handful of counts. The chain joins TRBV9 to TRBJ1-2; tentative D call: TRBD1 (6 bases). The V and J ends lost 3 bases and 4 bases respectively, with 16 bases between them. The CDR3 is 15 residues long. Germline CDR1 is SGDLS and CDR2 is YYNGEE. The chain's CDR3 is CASSASTGNSYGYTF. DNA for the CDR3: TGTGCCAGCAGCGCCTCCACAGGGAACTCCTATGGCTACACCTTC.

The CDR3 nucleotides read TGTGCCAGCAGTCCAACCGGGACAGTTGTAAATGAGCAGTTCTTC. Translating it yields CASSPTGTVVNEQFF. The chain joins TRBV7-3 to TRBJ2-1, with TRBD1 matching over 7 bases. CDR3 size: 15 residues. V was pared by 6 bases and J by 7 bases, with 12 bases of the junction left unmatched. Germline V gene lookup returns CDR1 SGHTA and CDR2 FQGTGA.

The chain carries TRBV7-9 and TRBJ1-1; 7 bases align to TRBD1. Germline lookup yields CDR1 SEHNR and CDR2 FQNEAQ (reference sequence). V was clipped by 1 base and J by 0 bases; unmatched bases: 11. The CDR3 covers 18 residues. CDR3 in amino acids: CASSLGPGTASMNTEAFF. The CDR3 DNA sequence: TGTGCCAGCAGCTTAGGTCCCGGGACAGCTTCTATGAACACTGAAGCTTTCTTT.

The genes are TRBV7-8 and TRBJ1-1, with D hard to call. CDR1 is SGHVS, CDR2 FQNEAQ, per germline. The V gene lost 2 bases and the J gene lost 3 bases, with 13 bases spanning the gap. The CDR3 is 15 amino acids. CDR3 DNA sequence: TGTGCCAGCAGCTTAATTCGGGCCGGGGACACTGAAGCTTTCTTT. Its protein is CASSLIRAGDTEAFF.

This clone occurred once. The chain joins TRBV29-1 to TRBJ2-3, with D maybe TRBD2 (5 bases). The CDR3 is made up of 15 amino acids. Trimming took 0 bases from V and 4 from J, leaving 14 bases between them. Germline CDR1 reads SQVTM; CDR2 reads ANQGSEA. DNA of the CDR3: TGCAGCGTTGAAGAAGCGCGATCTAGCCCAGATACGCAGTATTTT. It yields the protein CSVEEARSSPDTQYF.

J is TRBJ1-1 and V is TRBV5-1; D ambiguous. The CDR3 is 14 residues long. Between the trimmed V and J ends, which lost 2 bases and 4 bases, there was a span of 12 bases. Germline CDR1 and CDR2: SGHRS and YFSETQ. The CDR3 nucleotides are TGCGCCAGCAGCTTCACGGATGGCGGCACTGAAGCTTTCTTT. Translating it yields CASSFTDGGTEAFF.

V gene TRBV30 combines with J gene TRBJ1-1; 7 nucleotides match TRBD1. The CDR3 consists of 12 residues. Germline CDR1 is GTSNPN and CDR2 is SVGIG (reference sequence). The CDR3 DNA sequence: TGTGCGTGGGACAGATTGAACACTGAAGCTTTCTTT. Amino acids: CAWDRLNTEAFF.

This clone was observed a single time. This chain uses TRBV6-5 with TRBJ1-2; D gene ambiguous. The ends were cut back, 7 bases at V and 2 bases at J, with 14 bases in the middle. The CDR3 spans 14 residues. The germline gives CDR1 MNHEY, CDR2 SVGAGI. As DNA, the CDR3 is TGTGCCAGCATCCTCAGTTCCGTAAACTATGGCTACACCTTC. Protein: CASILSSVNYGYTF.

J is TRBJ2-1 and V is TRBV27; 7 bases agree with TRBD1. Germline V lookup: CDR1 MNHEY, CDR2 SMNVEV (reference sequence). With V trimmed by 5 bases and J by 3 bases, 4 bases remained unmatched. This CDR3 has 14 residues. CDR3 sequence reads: CASSPRTGYNEQFF. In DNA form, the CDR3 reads TGTGCCAGCAGTCCCCGGACAGGCTACAATGAGCAGTTCTTC.

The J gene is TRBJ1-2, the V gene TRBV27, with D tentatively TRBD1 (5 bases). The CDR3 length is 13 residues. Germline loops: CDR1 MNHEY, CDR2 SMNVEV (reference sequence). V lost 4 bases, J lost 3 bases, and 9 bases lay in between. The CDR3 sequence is CASSSGWDYGYTF. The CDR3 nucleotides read TGTGCCAGCAGTTCAGGGTGGGACTATGGCTACACCTTC.

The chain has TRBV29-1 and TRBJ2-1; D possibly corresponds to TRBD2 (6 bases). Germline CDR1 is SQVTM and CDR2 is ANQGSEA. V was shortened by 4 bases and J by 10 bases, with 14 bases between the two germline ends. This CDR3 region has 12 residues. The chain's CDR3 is CSVGGGAGEQFF. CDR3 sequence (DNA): TGCAGCGTTGGGGGCGGGGCGGGCGAGCAGTTCTTC.

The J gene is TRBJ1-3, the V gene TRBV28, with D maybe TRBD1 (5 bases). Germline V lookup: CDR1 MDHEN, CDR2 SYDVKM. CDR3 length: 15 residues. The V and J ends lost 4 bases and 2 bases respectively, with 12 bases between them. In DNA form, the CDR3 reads TGTGCCAGCAGTTATGGAGGGGCAGCTGGAAACACCATATATTTT. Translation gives CASSYGGAAGNTIYF.

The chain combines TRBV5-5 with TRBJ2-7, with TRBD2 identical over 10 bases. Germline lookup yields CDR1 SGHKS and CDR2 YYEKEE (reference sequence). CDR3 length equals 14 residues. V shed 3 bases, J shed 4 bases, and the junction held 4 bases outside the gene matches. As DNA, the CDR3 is TGTGCCAGCAGCTCCAGCGGGGGGGTGTACGAGCAGTACTTC. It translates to CASSSSGGVYEQYF.

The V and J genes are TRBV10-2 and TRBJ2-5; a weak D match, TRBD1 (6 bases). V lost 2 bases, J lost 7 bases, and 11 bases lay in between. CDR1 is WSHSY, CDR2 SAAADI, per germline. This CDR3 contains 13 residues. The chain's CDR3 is CASSEGQWGTQYF. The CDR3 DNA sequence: TGCGCCAGCAGTGAGGGACAGTGGGGGACCCAGTACTTC.

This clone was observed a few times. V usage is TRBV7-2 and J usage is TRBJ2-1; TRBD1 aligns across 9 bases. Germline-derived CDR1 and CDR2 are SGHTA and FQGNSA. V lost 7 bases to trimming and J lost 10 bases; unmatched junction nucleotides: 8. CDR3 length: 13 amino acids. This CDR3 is CASMGQGIHEQFF. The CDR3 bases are TGTGCCAGCATGGGACAGGGTATACACGAGCAGTTCTTC.

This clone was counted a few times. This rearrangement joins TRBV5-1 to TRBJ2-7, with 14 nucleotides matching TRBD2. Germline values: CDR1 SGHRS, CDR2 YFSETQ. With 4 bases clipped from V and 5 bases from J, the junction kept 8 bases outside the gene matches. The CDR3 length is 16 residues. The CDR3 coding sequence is TGCGCCAGCAGCGTAGGACTAGCGGGAGGCGCCAACGAGCAGTACTTC. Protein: CASSVGLAGGANEQYF.

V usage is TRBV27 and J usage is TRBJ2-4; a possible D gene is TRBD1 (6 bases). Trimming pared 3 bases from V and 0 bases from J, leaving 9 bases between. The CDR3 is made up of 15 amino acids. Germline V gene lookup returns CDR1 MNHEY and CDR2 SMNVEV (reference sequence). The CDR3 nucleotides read TGTGCCAGCAGTTTGGGGGCCCTAGCCAAAAACATTCAGTACTTC. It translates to CASSLGALAKNIQYF.

The CDR3 reads CAWSGRNNQPQHF. DNA of the CDR3: TGTGCCTGGAGTGGGAGGAACAATCAGCCCCAGCATTTT. The V gene is TRBV30, the J gene TRBJ1-5, with unresolved D. This CDR3 is 13 amino acids long. CDR1 is GTSNPN and CDR2 is SVGIG in the germline V gene (reference sequence). The V gene lost 1 base and the J gene lost 3 bases, with 7 bases spanning the gap.

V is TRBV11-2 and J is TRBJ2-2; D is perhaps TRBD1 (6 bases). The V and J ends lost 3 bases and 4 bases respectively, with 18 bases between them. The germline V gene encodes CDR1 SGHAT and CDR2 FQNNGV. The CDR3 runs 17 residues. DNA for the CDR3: TGTGCCAGCAGCTTTTCGGGACCAGGGGCTGGCACCGGGGAGCTGTTTTTT. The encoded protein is CASSFSGPGAGTGELFF.

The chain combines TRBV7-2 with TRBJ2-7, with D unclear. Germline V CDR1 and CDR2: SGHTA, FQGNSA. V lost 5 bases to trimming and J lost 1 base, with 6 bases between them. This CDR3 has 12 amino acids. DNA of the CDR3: TGTGCCAGCAGCCTCGGTTCCTACGAGCAGTACTTC. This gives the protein CASSLGSYEQYF.

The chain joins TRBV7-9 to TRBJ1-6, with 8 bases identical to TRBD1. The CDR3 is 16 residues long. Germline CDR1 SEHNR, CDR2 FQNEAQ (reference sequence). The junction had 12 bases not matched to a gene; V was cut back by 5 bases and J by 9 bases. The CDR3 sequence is CASSEAGGPQGSPLHF. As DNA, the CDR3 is TGTGCCAGCAGCGAGGCAGGGGGCCCACAGGGTTCACCCCTCCACTTT.

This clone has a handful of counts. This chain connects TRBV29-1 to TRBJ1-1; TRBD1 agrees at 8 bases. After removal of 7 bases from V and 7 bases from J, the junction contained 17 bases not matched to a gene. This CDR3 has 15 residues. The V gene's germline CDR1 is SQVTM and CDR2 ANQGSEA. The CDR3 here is CSASPSTGGRSEAFF. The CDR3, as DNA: TGCAGCGCCAGCCCCTCAACAGGGGGTAGGAGTGAAGCTTTCTTT.

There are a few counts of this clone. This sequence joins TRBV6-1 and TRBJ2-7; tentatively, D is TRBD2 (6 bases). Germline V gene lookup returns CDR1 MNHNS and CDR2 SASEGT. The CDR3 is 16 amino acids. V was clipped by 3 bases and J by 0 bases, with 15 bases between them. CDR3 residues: CASSDYGTPSSYEQYF. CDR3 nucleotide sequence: TGTGCCAGCAGTGACTACGGGACTCCTAGCTCCTACGAGCAGTACTTC.